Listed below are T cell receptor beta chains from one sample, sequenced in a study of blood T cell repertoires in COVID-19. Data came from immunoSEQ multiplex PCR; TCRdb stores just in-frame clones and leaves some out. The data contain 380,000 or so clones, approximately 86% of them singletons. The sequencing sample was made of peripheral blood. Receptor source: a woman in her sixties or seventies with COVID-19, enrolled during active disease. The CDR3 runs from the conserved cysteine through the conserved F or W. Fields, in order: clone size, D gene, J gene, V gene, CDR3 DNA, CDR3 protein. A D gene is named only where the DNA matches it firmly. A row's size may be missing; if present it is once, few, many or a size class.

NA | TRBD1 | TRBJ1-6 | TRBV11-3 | TGTGCCAGCAGCTCGGGACAGGGTGTTACTTCACCCCTCCACTTT | CASSSGQGVTSPLHF
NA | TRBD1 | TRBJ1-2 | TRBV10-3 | TGTGCCATCAGACCCCCGGGACAGGGGTTAAATGGCTACACCTTC | CAIRPPGQGLNGYTF
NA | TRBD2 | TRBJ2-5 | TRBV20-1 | TGCAGTGCTAGTAGTGAACTAGCGGGGGGTCTCCAAGAGACCCAGTACTTC | CSASSELAGGLQETQYF
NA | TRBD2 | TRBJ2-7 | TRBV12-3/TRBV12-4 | TGTGCCAGCAGACAAGGGACTAACTACGAGCAGTACTTC | CASRQGTNYEQYF
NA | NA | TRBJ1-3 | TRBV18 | TGTGCCAGCTCACCACTTGATTGGGGGCCTGGAAACACCATATATTTT | CASSPLDWGPGNTIYF
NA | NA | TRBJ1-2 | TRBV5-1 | TGCGCCAGCAGCAGCGGACAGCTGAACTATGGCTACACCTTC | CASSSGQLNYGYTF
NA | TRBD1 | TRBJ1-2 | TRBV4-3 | TGCGCCAGCAGCCAAGAGGTCGGGACAGGGTTTAACTACACCTTC | CASSQEVGTGFNYTF
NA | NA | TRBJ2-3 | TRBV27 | TGTGCCAGCAGTTTTGCGACAGCAAAACCCCCCACAGATACGCAGTATTTT | CASSFATAKPPTDTQYF
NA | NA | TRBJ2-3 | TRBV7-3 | TGTGCCAGCAGCGAACGAGGAGGTGGAATCACAGATACGCAGTATTTT | CASSERGGGITDTQYF
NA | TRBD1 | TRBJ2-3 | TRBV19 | TGTGCCATCAGGGACAGGAAAAGAGGGACAGATACGCAGTATTTT | CAIRDRKRGTDTQYF
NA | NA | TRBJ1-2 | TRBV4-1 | TGCGCCAGCAGCCTTACAGGGTCGGAGGGCTACACCTTC | CASSLTGSEGYTF
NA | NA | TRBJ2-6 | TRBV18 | TGTGCCAGCTCACCCGGAGGGGTCAGGTCTGGGGCCAACGTCCTGACTTTC | CASSPGGVRSGANVLTF
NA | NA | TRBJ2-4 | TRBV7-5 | NA | CARSLVGFGSKNIQYF
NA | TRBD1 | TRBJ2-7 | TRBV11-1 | TGTGCCAGCAGCTATGGACAGGGGTTCTACGAGCAGTACTTC | CASSYGQGFYEQYF
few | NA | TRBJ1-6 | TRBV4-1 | TGCGCCAGCAGCCAAGAGGTGAGCTCCTATAATTCACCCCTCCACTTT | CASSQEVSSYNSPLHF
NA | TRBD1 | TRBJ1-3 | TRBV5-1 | TGCGCCAGCAGCCCGTCGGACAGGGGAAACACCATATATTTT | CASSPSDRGNTIYF
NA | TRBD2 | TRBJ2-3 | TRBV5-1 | TGCGCCAGCAGCGCGGGCCTAGCGGGGGACACAGATACGCAGTATTTT | CASSAGLAGDTDTQYF
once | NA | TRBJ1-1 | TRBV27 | TGTGCCAGCAGTCCCCCGTTGTGGGCGAGCACTGAAGCTTTCTTT | CASSPPLWASTEAFF
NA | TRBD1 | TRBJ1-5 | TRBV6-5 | TGTGCCGGTTCTAAAACAGGGGGCCTTCAGCCCCAGCATTTT | CAGSKTGGLQPQHF
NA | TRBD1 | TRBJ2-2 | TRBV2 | TGTGCCAGCAGGGGGGACAGTAACACCGGGGAGCTGTTTTTT | CASRGDSNTGELFF
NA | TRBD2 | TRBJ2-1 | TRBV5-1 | TGCGCCAGCAGCCTAGCGGGGGCCGTCAATGAGCAGTTCTTC | CASSLAGAVNEQFF
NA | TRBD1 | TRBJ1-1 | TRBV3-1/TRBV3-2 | TGTGCCAGCAGGGGGACAGGGGGCCTTTCTCCTGAAGCTTTCTTT | CASRGTGGLSPEAFF
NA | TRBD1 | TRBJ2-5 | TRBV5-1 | TGCGCCAGCAGCAGCGGGGACAGGGCGGGCGAGACCCAGTACTTC | CASSSGDRAGETQYF
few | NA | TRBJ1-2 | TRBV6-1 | TGTGCCAGCAGTGACCGGAGGGGCCTTAACTATGGCTACACCTTC | CASSDRRGLNYGYTF
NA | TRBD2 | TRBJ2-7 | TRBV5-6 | TGTGCCAGCAGCTTCCCGCGGGGGAAGCAGTACTTC | CASSFPRGKQYF
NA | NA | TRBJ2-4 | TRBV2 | TGTGCCAGCAGTGGGACTAGGGGAGGGGGTCAGTACTTC | CASSGTRGGGQYF
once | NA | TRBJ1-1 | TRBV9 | TGTGCCAGCAGCGTAGTGGACAGAGCTGAAGCTTTCTTT | CASSVVDRAEAFF
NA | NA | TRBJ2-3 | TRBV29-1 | TGCAGCGTTGGAAGACAGACGACCGGCACAGATACGCAGTATTTT | CSVGRQTTGTDTQYF
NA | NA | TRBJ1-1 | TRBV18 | TGTGCCAGCTCATCAACAGATACGAACACTGAAGCTTTCTTT | CASSSTDTNTEAFF
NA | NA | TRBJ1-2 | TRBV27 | TGTGCCAGCAGTTTTTTACAAGACAGACCCTATGGCTACACCTTC | CASSFLQDRPYGYTF
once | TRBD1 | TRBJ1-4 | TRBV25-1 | TGTGCCAGTCGACAGGGTAATGAAAAACTGTTTTTT | CASRQGNEKLFF
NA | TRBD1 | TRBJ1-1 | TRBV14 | TGTGCCAGCAGCCAGAGGCCCGACAGGGATGGGACGAACACTGAAGCTTTCTTT | CASSQRPDRDGTNTEAFF
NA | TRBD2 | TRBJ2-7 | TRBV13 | TGTGCCAGCAGCTTAGGCGGTAGCGGGGGTTTCTCCTACGAGCAGTACTTC | CASSLGGSGGFSYEQYF
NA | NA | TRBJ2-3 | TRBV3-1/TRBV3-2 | TGTGCCAGCAGCCAAGGTAGTCAGGGCTTCGGGCTGGGGCAGTATTTT | CASSQGSQGFGLGQYF
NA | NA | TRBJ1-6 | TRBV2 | TGTGCCAGCAGTAAGGGGGATTCACCCCTCCATTTT | CASSKGDSPLHF
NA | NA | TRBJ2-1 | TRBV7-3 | TGTGCCAGCAGCTCCCGCACAGGGAGCTCCTACAATGAGCAGTTCTTC | CASSSRTGSSYNEQFF
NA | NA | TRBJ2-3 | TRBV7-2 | TGTGCCAGCAGCTTGGGTGTTCCAGGGTCGGTTACGCAGTATTTT | CASSLGVPGSVTQYF
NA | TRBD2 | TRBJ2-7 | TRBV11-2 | TGTGCCAGCAGCTTTGTAGCGGGGGACTCCTACGAGCAGTACTTC | CASSFVAGDSYEQYF
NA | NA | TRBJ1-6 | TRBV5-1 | TGCGCCAGCAGCCCTGACCGAGCCGGGGTCCTCCACTTT | CASSPDRAGVLHF
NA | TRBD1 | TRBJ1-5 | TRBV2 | TGTGCCAGCAGAGGACAGGGAGGACAGCCCCAGCATTTT | CASRGQGGQPQHF
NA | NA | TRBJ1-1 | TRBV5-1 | TGCGCCAGCAGCCTACGACAGATGAACACTGAAGCTTTCTTT | CASSLRQMNTEAFF
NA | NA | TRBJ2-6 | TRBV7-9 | TGTGCCAGCAGCTTCTGGCTCTCTGGGGCCAACGTCCTGACTTTC | CASSFWLSGANVLTF
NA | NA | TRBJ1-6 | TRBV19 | TGTGCCAGTAGTCCCTACCTCCGGAGCGAACTGAATTCACCCCTCCACTTT | CASSPYLRSELNSPLHF
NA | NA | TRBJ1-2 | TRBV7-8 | TGTGCCAGCAGCTTAGGTACAGGCGATAACTATGGCTACACCTTC | CASSLGTGDNYGYTF
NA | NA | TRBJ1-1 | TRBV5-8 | TGTGCCAGCAGCTTGGGGCACGAGGGAACTGAAGCTTTCTTT | CASSLGHEGTEAFF
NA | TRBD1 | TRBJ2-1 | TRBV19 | TGTGCCAGTAGAGCCATTGACAGGGACTACAATGAGCAGTTCTTC | CASRAIDRDYNEQFF
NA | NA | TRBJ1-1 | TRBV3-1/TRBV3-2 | TGTGCCAGCAGCCCCCTGGGTATAGGGGGCACTGAAGCTTTCTTT | CASSPLGIGGTEAFF
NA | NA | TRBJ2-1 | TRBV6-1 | TGTGCCAGCAGTGAGCGAGGTCTTACCTCCTACAATGAGCAGTTCTTC | CASSERGLTSYNEQFF
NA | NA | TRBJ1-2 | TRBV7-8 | TGTGCCAGCAGCTTCTACCGGGAACACTATGGCTACACCTTC | CASSFYREHYGYTF
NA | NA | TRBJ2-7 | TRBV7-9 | TGTGCCAGCAGCTTAGAGGTCACAGTCGAGGGATCGTACGAGCAGTACTTC | CASSLEVTVEGSYEQYF
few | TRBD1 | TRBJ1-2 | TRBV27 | TGTGCCAGCAGTTTATACGGACAGGGGGCAGGCTATGGCTACACCTTC | CASSLYGQGAGYGYTF